The rows below give T cell receptor beta chains drawn from one sample of a study of T cells in Graves' hyperthyroidism and ophthalmopathy. TCRdb used MiXCR to reprocess the multiplex PCR reads, holding one entry per CDR3 protein. There are approximately 380,000 distinct CDR3 sequences in the sample; around 15% occur only once, and over 25% lies in the top ten. The sample taken for sequencing was blood. Receptors were obtained from a man aged 50 or older with Graves' ophthalmopathy. Each CDR3 is given with its conserved first and last residue. The order of the fields is clone size, D gene, V gene, J gene, CDR3 DNA, CDR3 protein. The D gene is left open where the match is weak. Size is omitted from some rows. Given values are once, few, many or a class for expanded clones.

size: many; D: -; V: TRBV11-3; J: TRBJ2-7; DNA: TGTGCCAGCAGCTTAGTACGTGTTAGCGAGCAGTACTTC; CDR3: CASSLVRVSEQYF
size: many; D: TRBD2; V: TRBV20-1; J: TRBJ2-7; DNA: TGCAGTGCCAACCCTTCTAGCGGGAGTCCCTACGAGCAGTACTTC; CDR3: CSANPSSGSPYEQYF
size: -; D: TRBD2; V: TRBV6-1; J: TRBJ2-7; DNA: TGTGCCAGCAGGAAAGGGGCTAGCGGGGGATCCTACGAGCAGTACTTC; CDR3: CASRKGASGGSYEQYF
size: -; D: TRBD2; V: TRBV28; J: TRBJ2-2; DNA: TGTGCCAGCATTAGACTAGCGGGGAACACCGGGGAGCTGTTTTTT; CDR3: CASIRLAGNTGELFF
size: many; D: -; V: TRBV6-1; J: TRBJ2-1; DNA: TGTGCCAGCAGGCCCCCAGGGGACTACTTCCCTGAGCAGTTCTTC; CDR3: CASRPPGDYFPEQFF
size: many; D: TRBD2; V: TRBV20-1; J: TRBJ2-1; DNA: TGCAGTGCTAGTGGACTAGCATCCGTTAGTGATGAGCAGTTCTTC; CDR3: CSASGLASVSDEQFF
size: few; D: -; V: TRBV27; J: TRBJ2-5; DNA: TGTGCCACCCCCGGGACACCGGAGCACGAGACCCAGTACTTC; CDR3: CATPGTPEHETQYF
size: many; D: -; V: TRBV18; J: TRBJ2-5; DNA: TGTGCCAGCTCACCACATGCGGGATTCCAAGAGACCCAGTACTTC; CDR3: CASSPHAGFQETQYF
size: few; D: -; V: TRBV6-1; J: TRBJ2-5; DNA: TGTGCCAGCAGGGAACGTGACCAACGGTCAGAGACCCAGTACTTC; CDR3: CASRERDQRSETQYF
size: many; D: TRBD2; V: TRBV28; J: TRBJ2-1; DNA: TGTGCCAGCACCACACCTGGGGGGACTAGCGGGAGGGGGAGCTACAATGAGCAGTTCTTC; CDR3: CASTTPGGTSGRGSYNEQFF
size: -; D: -; V: TRBV20-1; J: TRBJ2-1; DNA: TGCAGTGCTATTAGCGAGAGCTCCTACAATGAGCAGTTCTTC; CDR3: CSAISESSYNEQFF
size: -; D: -; V: TRBV2; J: TRBJ2-6; DNA: TGTGCCAGCAGTGAAGCCCTAGGGGTTTTGGGGGCCAACGTCCTGACTTTC; CDR3: CASSEALGVLGANVLTF
size: -; D: TRBD2; V: TRBV10-1; J: TRBJ2-7; DNA: TGCGCCAGCAGCAAGACTAGCGGGAGTATATACGAGCAGTACTTC; CDR3: CASSKTSGSIYEQYF
size: many; D: TRBD1; V: TRBV20-1; J: TRBJ1-1; DNA: TGCAGTGCTAGAGTTGGGACAGCGAACACTGAAGCTTTCTTT; CDR3: CSARVGTANTEAFF
size: many; D: -; V: TRBV2; J: TRBJ2-7; DNA: TGTGCCAGCAGTGGGCTTCCCTCAGGGGAGCAGTACTTC; CDR3: CASSGLPSGEQYF
size: many; D: TRBD1; V: TRBV24-1; J: TRBJ2-5; DNA: TGTGCCACCAGTGATTTTTTTGGGGGACAGGGGGCTTCGGAGACCCAGTACTTC; CDR3: CATSDFFGGQGASETQYF
size: few; D: -; V: TRBV12-3/TRBV12-4; J: TRBJ1-4; DNA: TGTGCCAGCAGCGATAACAGGGAAGTAAAACTGTTTTTT; CDR3: CASSDNREVKLFF
size: few; D: TRBD1; V: TRBV10-3; J: TRBJ2-1; DNA: TGTGCCACCCAGGGACAGGGCCAGTACAATGAGCAGTTCTTC; CDR3: CATQGQGQYNEQFF
size: many; D: -; V: TRBV20-1; J: TRBJ2-1; DNA: TGCAGTGCAATATTCGGACAAAACAATGAGCAGTTCTTC; CDR3: CSAIFGQNNEQFF
size: many; D: TRBD2; V: TRBV11-2; J: TRBJ2-5; DNA: TGTGCCAGCAAGCGAGCGGGAGGCCAAGAGACCCAGTACTTC; CDR3: CASKRAGGQETQYF
size: many; D: TRBD1; V: TRBV5-1; J: TRBJ2-3; DNA: TGCGCCAGCAGCTGGGGACAGGGCTCAGATACGCAGTATTTT; CDR3: CASSWGQGSDTQYF
size: -; D: TRBD1; V: TRBV6-5; J: TRBJ1-5; DNA: TGTGCCAGCAGTTACAGAACAGGGGGCGGTCAGCCCCAGCATTTT; CDR3: CASSYRTGGGQPQHF
size: -; D: -; V: TRBV4-1; J: TRBJ1-1; DNA: TGCGCCAGCAGCCACCTAGAGGAGGGGTCCCCAGACGCTTTCTTT; CDR3: CASSHLEEGSPDAFF
size: -; D: TRBD2; V: TRBV29-1; J: TRBJ2-1; DNA: TGCAGCGTTGAGAGACTAGCCTCCAATGAGCAGTTCTTC; CDR3: CSVERLASNEQFF
size: -; D: TRBD1; V: TRBV24-1; J: TRBJ2-1; DNA: TGTGCCACCAGTGATTCGACTTCGGACAGGGTGGTCGATGAGCAGTTCTTC; CDR3: CATSDSTSDRVVDEQFF
size: -; D: -; V: TRBV19; J: TRBJ1-3; DNA: TGTGCCAGTAGTAGGACGCAAAGCTCTGGAAACACCATATATTTT; CDR3: CASSRTQSSGNTIYF
size: many; D: -; V: TRBV12-3/TRBV12-4; J: TRBJ1-5; DNA: TGTGCCAGCAGCCGTACAGGGCTTCAGCCCCAGCATTTT; CDR3: CASSRTGLQPQHF
size: many; D: TRBD1; V: TRBV6-5; J: TRBJ1-2; DNA: TGTGCCAGCAGTTACTCGTCCCGGGACAGGATCTTTGGCTATGGCTACACCTTC; CDR3: CASSYSSRDRIFGYGYTF
size: many; D: -; V: TRBV6-2/TRBV6-3; J: TRBJ2-2; DNA: TGTGCCAGCAGTTACCGGCGGGATGGGGGGGAGCTGTTTTTT; CDR3: CASSYRRDGGELFF
size: few; D: -; V: TRBV12-3/TRBV12-4; J: TRBJ2-3; DNA: TGTGCCAGCGCTCTTGATCCTAGCACAGATACGCAGTATTTT; CDR3: CASALDPSTDTQYF
size: few; D: -; V: TRBV5-1; J: TRBJ2-1; DNA: TGCGCCAGCGGAGAGGGGACGGTCTTGTTCTTC; CDR3: CASGEGTVLFF
size: -; D: -; V: TRBV5-6; J: TRBJ2-3; DNA: TGTGCCAGCAGCGGGGGAAATAGTCAGACAGATACGCAGTATTTT; CDR3: CASSGGNSQTDTQYF